This T cell receptor (beta chain) came from a study of identical twins. Broader study findings: Twin pairs' shared out-of-frame alpha sequences were enriched in low generation probability. Weaker excess sharing between twins was seen in beta out-of-frame sequences. Partial confounding of zero-insertion analyses by invariant MAIT and iNKT cells was possible.

A single record per CDR3 protein comes from TCRdb applying MiXCR to the 5' RACE reads. The sample records around 250,000 distinct CDR3 sequences, about 8.5% being singletons. Healthy Caucasians supplied all donations. Many counts were recorded for this clonotype. Antigen specificity is unknown. J was trimmed by 0 bases and V by 7 bases; bases with no gene match: 20. The CDR3 contains 20 residues. Germline CDR1 reads SQVTM; CDR2 reads ANQGSEA. The same sample was also studied in work on yellow fever vaccine responses in identical twins.

This TCR derives from a woman younger than 30 in good health. The gene calls are TRBV29-1 and TRBJ2-1, with TRBD2 matching over 11 bases. The sample was CD8+ T cells sorted from blood. The CDR3 region has the DNA TGCAGCGCCGATGGACTAGCGGGCAAGAGTCGCCCGAGCTCCTACAATGAGCAGTTCTTC. This gives the protein CSADGLAGKSRPSSYNEQFF.